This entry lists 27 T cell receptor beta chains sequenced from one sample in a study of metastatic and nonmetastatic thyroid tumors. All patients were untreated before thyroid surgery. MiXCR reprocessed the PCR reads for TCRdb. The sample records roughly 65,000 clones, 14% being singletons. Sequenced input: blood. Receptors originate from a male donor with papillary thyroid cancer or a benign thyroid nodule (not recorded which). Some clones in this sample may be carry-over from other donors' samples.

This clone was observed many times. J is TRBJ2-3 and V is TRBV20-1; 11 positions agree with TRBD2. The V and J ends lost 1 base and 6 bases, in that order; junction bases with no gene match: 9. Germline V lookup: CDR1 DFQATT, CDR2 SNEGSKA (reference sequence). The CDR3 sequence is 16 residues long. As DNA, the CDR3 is TGCAGTGCTAGAGTCGAGGGACTAGCGGTCCGGGATACGCAGTATTTT. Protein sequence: CSARVEGLAVRDTQYF.

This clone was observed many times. The CDR3 DNA is TGTGCCAGCAGCCTCCCGGGGTACAATGAGCAGTTCTTC. It translates to CASSLPGYNEQFF. The chain employs TRBV6-1 and TRBJ2-1; D is perhaps TRBD2 (5 bases). This CDR3 has 13 residues. V was clipped by 6 bases and J by 4 bases, with 10 bases between them. The germline V gene encodes CDR1 MNHNS and CDR2 SASEGT.

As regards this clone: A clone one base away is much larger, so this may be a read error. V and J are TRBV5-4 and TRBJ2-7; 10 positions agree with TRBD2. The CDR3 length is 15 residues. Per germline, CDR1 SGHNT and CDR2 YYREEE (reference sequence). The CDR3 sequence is CASSWEGLADYEHYF. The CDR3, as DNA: TGTGCCAGCAGCTGGGAAGGACTAGCGGACTACGAGCACTACTTC.

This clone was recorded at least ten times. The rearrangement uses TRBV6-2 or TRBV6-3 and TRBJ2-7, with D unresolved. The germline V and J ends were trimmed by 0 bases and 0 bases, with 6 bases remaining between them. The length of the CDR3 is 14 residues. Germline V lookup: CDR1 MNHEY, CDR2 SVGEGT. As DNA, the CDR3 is TGTGCCAGCAGTTACTCCCCAAGCTCCTACGAGCAGTACGTC. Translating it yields CASSYSPSSYEQYV.

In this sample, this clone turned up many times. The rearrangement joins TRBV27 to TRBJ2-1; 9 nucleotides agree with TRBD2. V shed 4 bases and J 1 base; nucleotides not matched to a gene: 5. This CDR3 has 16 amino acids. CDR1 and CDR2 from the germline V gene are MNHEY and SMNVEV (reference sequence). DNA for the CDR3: TGTGCCAGCAGTTCCGAGCGGGGGGATTCCTACAATGAGCAGTTCTTC. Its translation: CASSSERGDSYNEQFF.

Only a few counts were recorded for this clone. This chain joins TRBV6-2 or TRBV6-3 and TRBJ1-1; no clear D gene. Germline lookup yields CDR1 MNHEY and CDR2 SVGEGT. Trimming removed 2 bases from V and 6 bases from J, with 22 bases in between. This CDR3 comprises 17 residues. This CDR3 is CASSYGYTGWDGAEAFF. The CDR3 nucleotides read TGTGCCAGCAGTTACGGGTACACGGGTTGGGATGGTGCTGAAGCTTTCTTT.

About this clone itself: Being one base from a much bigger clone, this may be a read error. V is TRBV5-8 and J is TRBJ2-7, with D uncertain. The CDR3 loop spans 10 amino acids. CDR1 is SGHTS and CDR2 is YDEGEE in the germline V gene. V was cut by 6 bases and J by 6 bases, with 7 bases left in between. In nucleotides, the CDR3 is TGTGCCAGCATCTCCCTCGAGCAGTACTTC. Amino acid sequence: CASISLEQYF.

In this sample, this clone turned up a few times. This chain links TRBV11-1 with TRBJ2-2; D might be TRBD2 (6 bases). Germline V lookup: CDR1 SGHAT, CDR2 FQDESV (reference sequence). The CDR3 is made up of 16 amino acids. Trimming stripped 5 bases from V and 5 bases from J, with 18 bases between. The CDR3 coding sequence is TGTGCCAGCAGCATAAGGACTAACAGTAGGACCGGGGAGCTGTTTTTT. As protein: CASSIRTNSRTGELFF.

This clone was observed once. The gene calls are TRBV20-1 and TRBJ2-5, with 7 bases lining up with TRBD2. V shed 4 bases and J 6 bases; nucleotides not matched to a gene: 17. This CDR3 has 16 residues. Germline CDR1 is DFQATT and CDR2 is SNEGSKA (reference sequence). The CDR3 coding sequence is TGCAGTGCTATATATGATGCGCGGGAGTTTCTGAAGACCCAGTACTTC. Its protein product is CSAIYDAREFLKTQYF.

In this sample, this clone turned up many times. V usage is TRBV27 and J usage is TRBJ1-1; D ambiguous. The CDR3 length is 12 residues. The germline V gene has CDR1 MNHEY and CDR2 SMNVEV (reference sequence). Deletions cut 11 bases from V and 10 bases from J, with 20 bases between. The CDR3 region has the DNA TGTGCCGCAGGCGGGGATGTTCTTGGAGCTTTCTTT. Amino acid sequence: CAAGGDVLGAFF.

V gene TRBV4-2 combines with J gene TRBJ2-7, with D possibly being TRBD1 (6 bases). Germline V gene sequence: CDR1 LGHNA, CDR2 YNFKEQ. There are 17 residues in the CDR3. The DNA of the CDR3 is TGTGCCAGCAGCCCCTATATTGCAGGGGTCCTATCCTACGAGCAGTGCGTC. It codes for CASSPYIAGVLSYEQCV.

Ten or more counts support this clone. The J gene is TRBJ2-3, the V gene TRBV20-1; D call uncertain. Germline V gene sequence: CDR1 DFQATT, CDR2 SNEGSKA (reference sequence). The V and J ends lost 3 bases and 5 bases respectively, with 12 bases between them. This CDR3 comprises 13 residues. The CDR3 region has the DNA TGCAGTGCTAGGCCGGGCCTTCAAGATACGCAGTATTTT. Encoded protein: CSARPGLQDTQYF.

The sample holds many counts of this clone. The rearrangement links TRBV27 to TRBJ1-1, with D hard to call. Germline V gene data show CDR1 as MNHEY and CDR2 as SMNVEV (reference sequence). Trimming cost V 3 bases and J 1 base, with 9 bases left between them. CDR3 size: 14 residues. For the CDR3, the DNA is TGTGCCAGCAGTTTGGAGGGCGGGAACACTGAAGCTTTCTTT. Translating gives CASSLEGGNTEAFF.

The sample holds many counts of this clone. The CDR3 DNA sequence: TGTGCCAGCAGCCAACAAGGGGAAAAACTGTTTTTT. Translating it yields CASSQQGEKLFF. The chain uses TRBV28 and TRBJ1-4, with D hard to call. Germline loops: CDR1 MDHEN, CDR2 SYDVKM. This CDR3 spans 12 amino acids. V was clipped by 6 bases and J by 8 bases, with 10 bases between them.

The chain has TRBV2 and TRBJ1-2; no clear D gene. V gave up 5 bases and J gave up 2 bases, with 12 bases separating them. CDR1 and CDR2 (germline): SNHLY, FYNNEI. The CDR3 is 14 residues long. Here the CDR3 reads CASSSSSANYGYTF. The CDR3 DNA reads TGTGCCAGCAGTTCATCCAGTGCAAACTATGGCTACACCTTC.

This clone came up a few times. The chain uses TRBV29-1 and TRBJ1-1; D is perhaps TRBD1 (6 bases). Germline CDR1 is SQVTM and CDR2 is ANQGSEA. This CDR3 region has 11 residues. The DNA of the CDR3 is TGCATCGCCGTCGGGGGGCGCGGTGCTTTCTTT. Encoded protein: CIAVGGRGAFF.

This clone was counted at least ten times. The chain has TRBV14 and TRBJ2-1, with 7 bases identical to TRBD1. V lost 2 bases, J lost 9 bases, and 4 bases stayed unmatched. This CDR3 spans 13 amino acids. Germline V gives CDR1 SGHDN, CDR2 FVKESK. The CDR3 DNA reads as TGTGCCAGCAGCCAAAACTACAGGGGTGAGCAGTTCTTC. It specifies CASSQNYRGEQFF.

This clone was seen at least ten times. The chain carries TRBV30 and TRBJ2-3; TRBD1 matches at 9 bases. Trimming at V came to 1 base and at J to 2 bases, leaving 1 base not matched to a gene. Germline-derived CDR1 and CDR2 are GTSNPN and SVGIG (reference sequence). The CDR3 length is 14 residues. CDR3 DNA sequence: TGTGCCTGGAGTGAACAGGGGGCCACAGATACGCAGTATTTT. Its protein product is CAWSEQGATDTQYF.

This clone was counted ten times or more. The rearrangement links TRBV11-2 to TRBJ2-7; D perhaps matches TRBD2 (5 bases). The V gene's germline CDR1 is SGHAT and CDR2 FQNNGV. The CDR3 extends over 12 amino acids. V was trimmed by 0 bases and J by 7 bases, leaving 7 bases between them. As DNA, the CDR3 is TGTGCCAGCAGCTTAGATCCGGGGGAGCAGTACTTC. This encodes CASSLDPGEQYF.

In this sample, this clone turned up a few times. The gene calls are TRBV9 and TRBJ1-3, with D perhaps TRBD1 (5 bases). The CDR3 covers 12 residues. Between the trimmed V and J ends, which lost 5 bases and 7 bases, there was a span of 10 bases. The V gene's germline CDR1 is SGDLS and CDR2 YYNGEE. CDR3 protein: CASSLGDNTIYF. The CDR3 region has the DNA TGTGCCAGCAGTTTGGGGGACAACACCATATATTTT.

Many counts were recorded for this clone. The CDR3 DNA follows: TGTGCCAGCAGTGACCACAGGGTAAATGAAAAACTGTTTTTT. Translating gives CASSDHRVNEKLFF. The V and J genes are TRBV2 and TRBJ1-4, with a possible D match to TRBD1 (6 bases). Per germline, CDR1 SNHLY and CDR2 FYNNEI. V lost 3 bases and J lost 5, with 10 bases in between. There are 14 residues in the CDR3.

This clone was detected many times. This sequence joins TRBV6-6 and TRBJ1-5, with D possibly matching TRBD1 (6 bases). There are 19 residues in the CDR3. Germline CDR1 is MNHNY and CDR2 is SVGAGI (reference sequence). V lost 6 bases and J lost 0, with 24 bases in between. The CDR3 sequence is CASREGVLGQTYSNQPQHF. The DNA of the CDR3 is TGTGCCAGCAGGGAGGGCGTCCTCGGACAGACATATAGCAATCAGCCCCAGCATTTT.

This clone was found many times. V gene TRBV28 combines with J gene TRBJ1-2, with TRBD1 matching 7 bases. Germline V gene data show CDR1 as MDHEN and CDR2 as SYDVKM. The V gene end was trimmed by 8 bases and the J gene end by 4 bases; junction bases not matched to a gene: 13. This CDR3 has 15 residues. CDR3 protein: CASRGGTVNSYGYTF. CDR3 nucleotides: TGTGCCAGCCGTGGAGGGACAGTCAATTCCTATGGCTACACCTTC.

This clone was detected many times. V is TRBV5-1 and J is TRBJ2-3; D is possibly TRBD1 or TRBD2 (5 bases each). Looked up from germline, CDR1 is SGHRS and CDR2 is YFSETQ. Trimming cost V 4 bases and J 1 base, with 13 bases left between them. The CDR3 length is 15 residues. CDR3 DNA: TGCGCCAGCAGCAAGACAGTCGGGGGCACAGATACGCAGTATTTT. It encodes CASSKTVGGTDTQYF.

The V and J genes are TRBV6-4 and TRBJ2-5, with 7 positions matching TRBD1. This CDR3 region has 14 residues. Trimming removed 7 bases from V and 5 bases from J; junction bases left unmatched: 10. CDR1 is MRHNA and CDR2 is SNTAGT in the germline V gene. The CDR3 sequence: CASTSGTVGETQYF. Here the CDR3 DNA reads TGTGCCAGCACCTCCGGGACAGTGGGTGAGACCCAGTACTTC.

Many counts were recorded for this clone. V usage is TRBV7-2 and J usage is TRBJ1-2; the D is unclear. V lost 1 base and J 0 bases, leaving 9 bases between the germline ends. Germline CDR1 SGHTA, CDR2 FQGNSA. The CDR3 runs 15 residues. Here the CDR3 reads CASSLGARSNYGYTF. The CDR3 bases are TGTGCCAGCAGCTTAGGCGCCCGATCTAACTATGGCTACACCTTC.

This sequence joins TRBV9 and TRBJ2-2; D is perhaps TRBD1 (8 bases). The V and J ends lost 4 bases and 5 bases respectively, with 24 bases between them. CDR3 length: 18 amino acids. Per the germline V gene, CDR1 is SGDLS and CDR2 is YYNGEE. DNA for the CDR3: TGTGCCAGCAGCTTAGCGGCTATCGGGAGGACAGGGACCGGGGAGCTGTTTTTT. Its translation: CASSLAAIGRTGTGELFF.